This T cell receptor beta chain was sequenced for a study of blood T cell repertoires in COVID-19. On the study more broadly: Acute and convalescent COVID-19 samples came from the United States, Italy and Spain. The analysed material was cDNA or gDNA that came from T cells, B-cell-depleted T cells, or PBMCs.

Germline V gene data show CDR1 as MGHRA and CDR2 as YSYEKL. The CDR3 sequence is 20 residues long. Losses at the gene ends were 0 bases for V and 4 bases for J; bases not matched to a gene: 19. In the source study's methods: Amplified reference gene primers provided the basis for estimating nucleated cell counts. TCRdb keeps only in-frame clones here, not all; method: immunoSEQ multiplex PCR. From that table come the V and J calls and clone size; the DNA was used to work out D and trimming. Among approximately 110,000 clones listed, approximately 84% were seen once. The clonotype originates from a woman in her thirties or forties with acute or convalescent COVID-19. The chain employs TRBV4-1 and TRBJ2-7; 9 bases fit TRBD2. Sequenced input: peripheral blood. CDR3 coding DNA: TGCGCCAGCAGCCAAGATCGAGGCGGGGGGGGAGTTGCCACCTTTTACGAGCAGTACTTC. Translating gives CASSQDRGGGGVATFYEQYF.